The subject of this entry is one T cell receptor (beta chain). The sample originates from a study of technical replicates of blood from several donors. This table comes from immunoSEQ multiplex PCR, and its TCRdb copy is limited to in-frame clones, with some not included. Of about 90,000 clones listed, 92% are singletons. The CDR3 covers 15 residues. The germline V gene has CDR1 GTSNPN and CDR2 SVGIG (reference sequence). The V segment lost 4 bases and the J segment 0 bases; nucleotides outside the gene matches: 6. Sequenced material: T cells isolated from PBMCs. The clonotype was recovered from a human donor in good health. This chain uses TRBV30 with TRBJ2-5; 9 bases fit TRBD2. CDR3 residues: CAWIPGLAYQETQYF. CDR3 DNA sequence: TGTGCCTGGATCCCGGGACTAGCTTACCAAGAGACCCAGTACTTC.